This is a list of T cell receptor beta chains from one sample in a study of blood T cell repertoires in COVID-19. The assay was immunoSEQ multiplex PCR, and TCRdb's table has in-frame clones only and misses some. The sample records about 140,000 clones, more than 85% being singletons. The sample comprised peripheral blood. All receptors derive from a human donor in a cohort sampled during active COVID-19. Both conserved end residues are part of each CDR3.

cdr3_length j_call v_call cdr3_aa
14 TRBJ1-2 TRBV7-9 CASSPASDRTGYTF
16 TRBJ2-2 TRBV3-1/TRBV3-2 CASSPGLAGSAGELFF
13 TRBJ2-2 TRBV6-4 CASSSQGSGELFF
15 TRBJ1-6 TRBV6-1 CASRPGTEINSPLHF
16 TRBJ2-3 TRBV5-1 CASSLLGRGGTDTQYF
13 TRBJ1-5 TRBV2 CASTFGADQPQHF
14 TRBJ2-7 TRBV18 CASSPLAEDYEQYF
14 TRBJ2-1 TRBV14 CASSQDPSGREQFF
12 TRBJ1-2 TRBV7-9 CASGGGGYGYTF
12 TRBJ2-7 TRBV6-5 CAILTGTYEQYF
16 TRBJ2-7 TRBV13 CASRRGREGWGYEQYF
15 TRBJ2-3 TRBV13 CASSSSGGAVDTQYF
13 TRBJ2-3 TRBV19 CASRTGGTDTQYF
15 TRBJ1-2 TRBV27 CASSLLGQGVRGYTF
15 TRBJ1-6 TRBV5-1 CASSSGTGVGSPLHF
16 TRBJ2-3 TRBV24-1 CATSDTSGVQLDTQYF